This T cell receptor (beta chain) originates from a study of blood T cell repertoires in COVID-19. About the research overall: Researchers got acute and convalescent COVID-19 samples from the United States, Italy and Spain.

Germline CDR1 and CDR2: KGHDR and SFDVKD. V shed 9 bases and J 4 bases; nucleotides not matched to a gene: 6. The CDR3 has 14 amino acids. Seattle participants joined during active infection and were tracked over time. Authors' data handling: Nucleated cell number was recorded as an estimate derived from reference gene primer amplification. Libraries were prepared by immunoSEQ multiplex PCR; TCRdb keeps only in-frame clonotypes and omits some of them. V and J calls and clone size are given by that table; D and trimming were obtained from the DNA. The sample has approximately 150,000 clones, around 89% seen once.

The sequencing input was peripheral blood. The chain has TRBV24-1 and TRBJ1-5; 9 bases fit TRBD1. This clonotype was obtained from a young man with COVID-19, enrolled during active disease. The CDR3 DNA follows: TGTGCCACCGCCGGGACAGGGAGAAATCAGCCCCAGCATTTT. Amino acid sequence: CATAGTGRNQPQHF.